This passage covers 14 T cell receptor beta chains from one sample sequenced in a study of STAT5B mutations in CD4+ large granular lymphocyte leukemia. Here immunoSEQ multiplex PCR was the method, and the copy in TCRdb shows in-frame clones only, minus some. The data show approximately 30,000 clones, with approximately 71% seen just once and roughly 2% held by the top ten. Sequenced material: CD4+ T cells from blood buffy coats. Source of these receptors: a human donor in good health.

V gene TRBV4-1 combines with J gene TRBJ1-1; no definite D call. V was pared by 1 base and J by 1 base, with 1 base between. This CDR3 has 12 amino acids. Germline V CDR1 and CDR2: MGHRA, YSYEKL. The CDR3 DNA sequence: TGCGCCAGCAGCCAAGGGAACACTGAAGCTTTCTTT. This sequence encodes CASSQGNTEAFF.

This clone came up a few times. The rearrangement uses TRBV6-5 and TRBJ2-2; possibly TRBD2 for D (6 bases). This CDR3 spans 14 amino acids. From germline, CDR1 is MNHEY and CDR2 SVGAGI. V gave up 7 bases and J gave up 7 bases, with 16 bases separating them. The CDR3 DNA sequence: TGTGCCAGCACCCCCACGGTGGGGGGCGGGGAGCTGTTTTTT. The encoded protein is CASTPTVGGGELFF.

The chain combines TRBV18 with TRBJ1-5, with 12 bases aligning to TRBD1. With V trimmed by 3 bases and J by 3 bases, 6 bases remained unmatched. Germline CDR1 is KGHSH and CDR2 is LQKENI. The CDR3 is 17 amino acids. This chain's CDR3 is CASSPQTGQGANQPQHF. CDR3 DNA sequence: TGTGCCAGCTCACCGCAAACGGGACAGGGGGCCAATCAGCCCCAGCATTTT.

The chain has TRBV18 and TRBJ1-2; TRBD1 agrees at 7 bases. Losses at the gene ends were 6 bases for V and 4 bases for J; bases not matched to a gene: 8. This CDR3 region has 14 residues. Germline V lookup: CDR1 KGHSH, CDR2 LQKENI. CDR3 nucleotides: TGTGCCAGCTCTCCCGGGACAGAGGCCTATGGCTACACCTTC. This translates into CASSPGTEAYGYTF. The whole variable domain, filled in from reference TRBV18 and TRBJ1-2, reads NAGVMQNPRHLVRRRGQEARLRCSPMKGHSHVYWYRQLPEEGLKFMVYLQKENIIDESGMPKERFSAEFPKEGPSILRIQQVVRGDSAAYFCASSPGTEAYGYTFGSGTRLTVV.

The chain has TRBV29-1 and TRBJ2-7, with TRBD1 identical over 8 bases. The CDR3 sequence is 15 residues long. In germline, CDR1 is SQVTM, CDR2 ANQGSEA. V lost 4 bases to trimming and J lost 2 bases; unmatched junction nucleotides: 10. CDR3 region: CSVGLPDRATYEQYF. CDR3 nucleotides: TGCAGCGTTGGGTTACCGGACAGGGCTACCTACGAGCAGTACTTC.

This chain joins TRBV7-3 and TRBJ1-6; 10 nucleotides agree with TRBD1. The germline V gene has CDR1 SGHTA and CDR2 FQGTGA. The length of the CDR3 is 16 residues. The ends lost 3 bases at V and 7 bases at J; junction bases unmatched: 6. The CDR3 protein is CASSLLGQGGNSPLHF. Written as DNA, the CDR3 is TGTGCCAGCAGCTTGCTAGGACAGGGGGGCAATTCACCCCTCCACTTT.

The chain carries TRBV20-1 and TRBJ1-1; D unresolved. The CDR3 contains 11 residues. Germline values: CDR1 DFQATT, CDR2 SNEGSKA (reference sequence). Trimming took 0 bases from V and 6 from J, leaving 5 bases between them. The CDR3 protein is CSARDYAEAFF. As DNA, the CDR3 is TGCAGTGCTAGAGATTACGCTGAAGCTTTCTTT.

The chain recombines TRBV5-6 with TRBJ1-2, with 7 bases identical to TRBD1. The CDR3 loop spans 15 amino acids. The germline CDR1 and CDR2 sequences are SGHDT and YYEEEE. After removal of 0 bases from V and 2 bases from J, the junction contained 4 bases not matched to a gene. The CDR3 loop reads CASSLARGSNYGYTF. The CDR3 nucleotides read TGTGCCAGCAGCTTGGCCAGGGGGAGCAACTATGGCTACACCTTC.

The sample holds a few counts of this clone. CDR3 DNA sequence: TGTGCCAGCAGCACACAGGGGAACACTGAAGCTTTCTTT. Protein sequence: CASSTQGNTEAFF. The V gene is TRBV7-6, the J gene TRBJ1-1; D perhaps matches TRBD1 (6 bases). Germline CDR1 and CDR2: SGHVS and FNYEAQ. The CDR3 covers 13 residues. The V end was cut by 5 bases, the J end by 1 base, with 8 bases between. Full variable domain (outside the CDR3, taken from reference TRBV7-6 and TRBJ1-1): GAGVSQSPRYKVTKRGQDVALRCDPISGHVSLYWYRQALGQGPEFLTYFNYEAQQDKSGLPNDRFSAERPEGSISTLTIQRTEQRDSAMYRCASSTQGNTEAFFGQGTRLTVV.

This chain links TRBV2 with TRBJ1-5; D is ambiguous. The germline CDR1 and CDR2 sequences are SNHLY and FYNNEI. The CDR3 totals 14 residues. V lost 1 base, J lost 4 bases, and 8 bases lay in between. The CDR3 loop reads CASSEGQVNQPQHF. For the CDR3, the DNA is TGTGCCAGCAGTGAAGGGCAGGTTAATCAGCCCCAGCATTTT. Looking up the rest from reference TRBV2 and TRBJ1-5 gives the full variable domain: EPEVTQTPSHQVTQMGQEVILRCVPISNHLYFYWYRQILGQKVEFLVSFYNNEISEKSEIFDDQFSVERPDGSNFTLKIRSTKLEDSAMYFCASSEGQVNQPQHFGDGTRLSIL.

V and J are TRBV4-1 and TRBJ2-2, with 8 nucleotides matching TRBD2. The CDR3 is 14 amino acids. Germline CDR1 reads MGHRA; CDR2 reads YSYEKL. V lost 2 bases, J lost 5 bases, and 1 base stayed unmatched. CDR3: CASSQPGGTGELFF. The CDR3 DNA sequence: TGCGCCAGCAGCCAACCGGGAGGGACCGGGGAGCTGTTTTTT.

V usage is TRBV19 and J usage is TRBJ2-1, with 9 bases fitting TRBD1. CDR3 length: 19 amino acids. V shed 4 bases and J 7 bases; nucleotides not matched to a gene: 20. CDR1 is LNHDA and CDR2 is SQIVND in the germline V gene (reference sequence). Written as DNA, the CDR3 is TGTGCCAGTAGTACCGGGACAGGGACTACAACATCTTTCTGGAATGAGCAGTTCTTC. Translating it yields CASSTGTGTTTSFWNEQFF.

The J gene is TRBJ2-1, the V gene TRBV2; the D is unclear. CDR1 and CDR2 from the germline V gene are SNHLY and FYNNEI. The CDR3 is made up of 13 amino acids. The V gene lost 8 bases and the J gene lost 2 bases, with 10 bases spanning the gap. CDR3 protein: CASQVEAYNEQFF. The CDR3 nucleotides read TGTGCCAGCCAGGTTGAAGCCTACAATGAGCAGTTCTTC.

For the CDR3, the DNA is TGTGCCAGCAGCTTGAACAGAGCTAACTATGGCTACACCTTC. Protein: CASSLNRANYGYTF. The genes are TRBV5-6 and TRBJ1-2; no definite D call. The germline V gene encodes CDR1 SGHDT and CDR2 YYEEEE. The CDR3 is 14 residues long. V shed 1 base and J shed 0 bases, with 7 bases lying between them.